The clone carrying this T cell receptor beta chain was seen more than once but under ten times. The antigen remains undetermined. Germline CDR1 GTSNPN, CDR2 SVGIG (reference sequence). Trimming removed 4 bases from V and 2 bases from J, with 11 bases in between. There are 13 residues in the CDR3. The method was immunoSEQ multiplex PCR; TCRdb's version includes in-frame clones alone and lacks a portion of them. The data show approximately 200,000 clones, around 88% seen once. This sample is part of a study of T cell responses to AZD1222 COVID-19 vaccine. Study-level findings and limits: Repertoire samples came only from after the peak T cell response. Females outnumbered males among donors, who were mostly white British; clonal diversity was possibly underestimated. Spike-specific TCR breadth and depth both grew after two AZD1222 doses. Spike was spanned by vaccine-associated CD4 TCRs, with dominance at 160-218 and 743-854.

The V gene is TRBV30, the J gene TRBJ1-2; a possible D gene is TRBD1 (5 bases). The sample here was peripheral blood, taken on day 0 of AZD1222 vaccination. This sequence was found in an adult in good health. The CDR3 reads CAWTGQANYGYTF. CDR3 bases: TGTGCCTGGACAGGGCAGGCAAACTATGGCTACACCTTC.